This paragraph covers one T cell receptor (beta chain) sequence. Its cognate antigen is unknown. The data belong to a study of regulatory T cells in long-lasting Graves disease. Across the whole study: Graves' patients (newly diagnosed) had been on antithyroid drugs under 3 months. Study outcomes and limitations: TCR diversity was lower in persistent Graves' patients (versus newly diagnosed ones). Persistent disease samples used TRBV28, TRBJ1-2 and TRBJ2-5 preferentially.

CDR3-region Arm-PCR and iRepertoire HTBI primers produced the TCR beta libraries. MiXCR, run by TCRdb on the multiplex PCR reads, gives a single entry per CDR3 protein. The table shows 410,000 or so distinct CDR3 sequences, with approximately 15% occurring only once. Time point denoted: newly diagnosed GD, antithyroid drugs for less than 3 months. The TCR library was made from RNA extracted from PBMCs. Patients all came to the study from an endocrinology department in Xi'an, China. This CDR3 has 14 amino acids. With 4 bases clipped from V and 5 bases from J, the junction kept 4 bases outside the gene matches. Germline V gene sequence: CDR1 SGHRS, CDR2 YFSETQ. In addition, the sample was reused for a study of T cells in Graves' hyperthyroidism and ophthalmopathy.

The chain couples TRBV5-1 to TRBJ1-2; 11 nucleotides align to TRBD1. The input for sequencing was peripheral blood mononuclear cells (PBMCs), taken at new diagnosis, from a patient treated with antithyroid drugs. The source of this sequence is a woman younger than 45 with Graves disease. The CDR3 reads CASSLRDRGYGYTF. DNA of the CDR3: TGCGCCAGCAGCCTTAGGGACAGGGGGTATGGCTACACCTTC.